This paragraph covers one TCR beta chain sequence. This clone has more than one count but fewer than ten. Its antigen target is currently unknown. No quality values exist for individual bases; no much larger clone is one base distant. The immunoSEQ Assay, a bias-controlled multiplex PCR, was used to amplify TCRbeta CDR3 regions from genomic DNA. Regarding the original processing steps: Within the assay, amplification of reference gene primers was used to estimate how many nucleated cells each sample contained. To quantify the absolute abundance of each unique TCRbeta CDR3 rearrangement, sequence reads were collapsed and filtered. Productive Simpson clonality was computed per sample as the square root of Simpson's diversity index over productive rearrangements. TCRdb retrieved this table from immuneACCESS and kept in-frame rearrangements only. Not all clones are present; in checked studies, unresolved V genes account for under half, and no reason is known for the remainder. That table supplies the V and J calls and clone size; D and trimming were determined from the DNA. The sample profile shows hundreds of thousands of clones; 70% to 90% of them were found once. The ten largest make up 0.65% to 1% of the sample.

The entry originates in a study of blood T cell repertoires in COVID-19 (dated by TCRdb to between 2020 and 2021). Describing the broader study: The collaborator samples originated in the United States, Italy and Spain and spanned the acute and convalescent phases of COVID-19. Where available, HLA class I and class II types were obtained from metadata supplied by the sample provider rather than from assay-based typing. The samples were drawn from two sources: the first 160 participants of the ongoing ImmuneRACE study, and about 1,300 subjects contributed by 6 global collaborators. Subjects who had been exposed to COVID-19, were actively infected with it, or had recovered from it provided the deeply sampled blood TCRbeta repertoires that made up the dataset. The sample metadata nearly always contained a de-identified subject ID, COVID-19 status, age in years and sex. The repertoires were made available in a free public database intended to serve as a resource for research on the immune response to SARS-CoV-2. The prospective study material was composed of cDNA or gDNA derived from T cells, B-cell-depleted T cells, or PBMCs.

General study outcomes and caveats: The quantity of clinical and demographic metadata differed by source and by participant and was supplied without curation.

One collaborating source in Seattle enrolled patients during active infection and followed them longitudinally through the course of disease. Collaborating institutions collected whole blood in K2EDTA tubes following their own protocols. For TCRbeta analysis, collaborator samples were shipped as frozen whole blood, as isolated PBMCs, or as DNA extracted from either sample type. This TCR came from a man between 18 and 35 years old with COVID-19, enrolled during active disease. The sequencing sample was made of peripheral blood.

The CDR3 amino acid sequence is: CASRATVRGNTEAFF. The DNA is as follows: TGCGCCAGCAGGGCAACTGTTCGGGGGAACACTGAAGCTTTCTTT. The V gene is TRBV10-1 and the J gene is TRBJ1-1; a confident D gene designation cannot be given. The CDR3 numbers 15 residues from cysteine through phenylalanine. Here the CDR3 DNA is all that survives: 45 bases in frame from base 1. Reading the germline V gene (reference sequence) gives CDR1 WNHNN and CDR2 SYGVQD. The V end loses 6 bases and the J end loses 1 base, and a stretch of 15 bases separates them.